This T cell receptor beta chain was observed in a study of blood T cell repertoires in COVID-19. Across the study: T cells, B-cell-depleted T cells, or PBMCs provided the cDNA or gDNA that served as material.

The ends lost 8 bases at V and 4 bases at J; junction bases unmatched: 11. In germline, CDR1 is SNHLY, CDR2 FYNNEI. The CDR3 contains 15 residues. Authors' analysis steps: Using reference gene primer amplification, nucleated cell counts were estimated. Here immunoSEQ multiplex PCR was the method, and the copy in TCRdb shows in-frame clones only, minus some. Clonal size and the V and J genes are those of that table, whereas D and trimming came from the DNA. The sample includes under 80,000 clones, 76% of them seen just once. This chain uses TRBV2 with TRBJ2-1; 7 nucleotides align to TRBD1. The specimen was peripheral blood. The receptor's source is a man between 60 and 75 years old with COVID-19, enrolled during active disease. CDR3: CASQGSRGIYNEQFF. The CDR3 DNA reads TGTGCCAGCCAAGGGAGCAGGGGGATTTACAATGAGCAGTTCTTC. The full variable domain, in which reference TRBV2 and TRBJ2-1 provide the parts outside the CDR3, is EPEVTQTPSHQVTQMGQEVILRCVPISNHLYFYWYRQILGQKVEFLVSFYNNEISEKSEIFDDQFSVERPDGSNFTLKIRSTKLEDSAMYFCASQGSRGIYNEQFFGPGTRLTVL.